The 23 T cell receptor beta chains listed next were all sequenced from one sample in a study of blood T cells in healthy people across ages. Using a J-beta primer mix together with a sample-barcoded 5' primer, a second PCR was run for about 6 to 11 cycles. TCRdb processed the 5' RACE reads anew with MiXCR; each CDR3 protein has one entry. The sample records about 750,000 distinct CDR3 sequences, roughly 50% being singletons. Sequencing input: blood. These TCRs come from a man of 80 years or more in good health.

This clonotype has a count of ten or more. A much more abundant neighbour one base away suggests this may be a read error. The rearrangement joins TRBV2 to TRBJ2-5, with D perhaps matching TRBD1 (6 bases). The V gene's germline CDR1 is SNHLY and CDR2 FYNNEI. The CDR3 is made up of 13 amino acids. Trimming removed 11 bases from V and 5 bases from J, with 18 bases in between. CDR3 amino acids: CAGDQGTRETQYF. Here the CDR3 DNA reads TGTGCCGGCGATCAGGGGACACGGGAGACCCAGTACTTC. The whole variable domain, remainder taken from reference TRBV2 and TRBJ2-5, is EPEVTQTPSHQVTQMGQEVILRCVPISNHLYFYWYRQILGQKVEFLVSFYNNEISEKSEIFDDQFSVERPDGSNFTLKIRSTKLEDSAMYFCAGDQGTRETQYFGPGTRLLVL.

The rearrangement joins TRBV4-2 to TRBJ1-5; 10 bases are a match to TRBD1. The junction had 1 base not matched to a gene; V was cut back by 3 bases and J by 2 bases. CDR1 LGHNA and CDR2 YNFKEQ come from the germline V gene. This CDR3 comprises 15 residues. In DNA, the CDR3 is TGTGCCAGCAGCCAGACAGGGGGCGGCAATCAGCCCCAGCATTTT. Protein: CASSQTGGGNQPQHF.

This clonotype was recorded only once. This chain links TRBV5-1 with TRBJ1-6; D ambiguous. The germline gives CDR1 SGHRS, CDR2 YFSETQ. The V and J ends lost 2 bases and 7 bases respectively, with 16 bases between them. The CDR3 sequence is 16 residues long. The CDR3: CASSLREELDNSPLHF. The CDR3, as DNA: TGCGCCAGCAGCTTACGGGAGGAATTGGACAATTCACCCCTCCACTTT.

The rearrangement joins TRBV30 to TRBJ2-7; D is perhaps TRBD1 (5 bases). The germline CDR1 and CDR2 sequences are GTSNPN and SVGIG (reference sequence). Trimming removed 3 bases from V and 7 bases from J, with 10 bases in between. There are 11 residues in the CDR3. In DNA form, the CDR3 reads TGTGCCTGGAGCCAGGGTAGGGAGCAGTACTTC. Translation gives CAWSQGREQYF.

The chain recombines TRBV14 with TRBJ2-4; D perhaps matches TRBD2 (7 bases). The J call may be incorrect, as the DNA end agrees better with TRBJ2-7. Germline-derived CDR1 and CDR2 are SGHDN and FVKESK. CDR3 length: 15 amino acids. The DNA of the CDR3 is TGTGCCAGCAGCCAAGTTGGGGGGGGGCTCTACGAGCAGTACTTC. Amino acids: CASSQVGGGLYEQYF.

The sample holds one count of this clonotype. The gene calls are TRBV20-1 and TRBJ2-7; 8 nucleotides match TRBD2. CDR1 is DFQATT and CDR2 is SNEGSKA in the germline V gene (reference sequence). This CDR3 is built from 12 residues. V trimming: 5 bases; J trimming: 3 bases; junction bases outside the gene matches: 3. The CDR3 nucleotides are TGCAGTGCTCCCGGGGGGGACTACGAGCAGTACTTC. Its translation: CSAPGGDYEQYF.

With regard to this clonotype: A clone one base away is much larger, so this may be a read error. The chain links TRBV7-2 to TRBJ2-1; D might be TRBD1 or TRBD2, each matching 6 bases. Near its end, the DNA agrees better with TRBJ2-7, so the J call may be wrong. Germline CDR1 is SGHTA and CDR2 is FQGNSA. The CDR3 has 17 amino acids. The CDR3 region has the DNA TGTGCCAGCAGCTTAGCAGGGGGGACACGCTCCTACAATGAGCAGTACTTC. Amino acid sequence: CASSLAGGTRSYNEQYF.

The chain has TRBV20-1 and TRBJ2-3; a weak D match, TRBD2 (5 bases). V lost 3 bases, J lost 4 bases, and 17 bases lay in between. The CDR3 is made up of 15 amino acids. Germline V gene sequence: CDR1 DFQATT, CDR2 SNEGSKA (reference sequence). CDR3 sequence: CSARGPEEFADTQYF. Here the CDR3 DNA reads TGCAGTGCTAGGGGCCCGGAGGAGTTCGCAGATACGCAGTATTTT.

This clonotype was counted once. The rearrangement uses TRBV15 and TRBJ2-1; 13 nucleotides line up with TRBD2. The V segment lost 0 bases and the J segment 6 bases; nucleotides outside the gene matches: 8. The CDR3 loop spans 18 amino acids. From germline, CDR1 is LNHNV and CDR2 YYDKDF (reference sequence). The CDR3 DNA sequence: TGTGCCACCAGCAGAGATCTGGGACTAGCGGGGCGTGGCAATGAGCAGTTCTTC. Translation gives CATSRDLGLAGRGNEQFF. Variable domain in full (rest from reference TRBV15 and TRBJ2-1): DAMVIQNPRYQVTQFGKPVTLSCSQTLNHNVMYWYQQKSSQAPKLLFHYYDKDFNNEADTPDNFQSRRPNTSFCFLDIRSPGLGDTAMYLCATSRDLGLAGRGNEQFFGPGTRLTVL.

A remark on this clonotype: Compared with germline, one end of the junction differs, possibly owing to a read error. The chain's CDR3 is CASSLWGAPGYERYF. CDR3 coding DNA: TGTGCCAGCAGTTTATGGGGGGCTCCAGGTTACGAGCGGTACTTC. The J gene is TRBJ2-7, the V gene TRBV12-3 or TRBV12-4; D assignment may be TRBD1 or TRBD2 (6 bases each). The CDR3 is made up of 15 amino acids.

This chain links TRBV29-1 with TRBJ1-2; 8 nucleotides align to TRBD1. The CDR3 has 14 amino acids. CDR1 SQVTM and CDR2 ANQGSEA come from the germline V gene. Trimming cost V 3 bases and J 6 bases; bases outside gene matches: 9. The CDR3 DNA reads TGCAGCGTTGACTCCGCCCAGGGGGCCCATGGCTACACCTTC. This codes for CSVDSAQGAHGYTF.

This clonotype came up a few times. The CDR3 is CASSRVKETQYF. The CDR3 bases are TGTGCCAGCAGCAGGGTTAAAGAGACCCAGTACTTC. The chain combines TRBV21-1 with TRBJ2-5. TRBV21-1 is an annotated pseudogene. The CDR3 consists of 12 residues.

CDR3 region: CASSFGPINGFF. The CDR3 bases are TGTGCCAGCAGCTTTGGGCCCATCAACGGGTTCTTC. This chain uses TRBV7-9 with TRBJ2-1; no reliable D call. The CDR3 is made up of 12 amino acids. V was trimmed by 3 bases and J by 15 bases, leaving 15 bases between them. The germline V gene has CDR1 SEHNR and CDR2 FQNEAQ (reference sequence).

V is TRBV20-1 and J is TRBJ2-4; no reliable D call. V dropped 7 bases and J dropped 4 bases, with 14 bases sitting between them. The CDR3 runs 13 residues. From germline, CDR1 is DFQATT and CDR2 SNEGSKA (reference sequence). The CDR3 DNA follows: TGCAGTGTGGGAATAGTCGCTAAAAACATTCAGTACTTC. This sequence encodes CSVGIVAKNIQYF.

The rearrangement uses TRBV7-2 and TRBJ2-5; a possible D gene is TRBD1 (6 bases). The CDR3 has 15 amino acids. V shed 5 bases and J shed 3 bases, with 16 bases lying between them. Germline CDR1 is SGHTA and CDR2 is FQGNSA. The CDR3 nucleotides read TGTGCCAGCAGCAAAACAGGGTTCCCCAAAGAGACCCAGTACTTC. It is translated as CASSKTGFPKETQYF.

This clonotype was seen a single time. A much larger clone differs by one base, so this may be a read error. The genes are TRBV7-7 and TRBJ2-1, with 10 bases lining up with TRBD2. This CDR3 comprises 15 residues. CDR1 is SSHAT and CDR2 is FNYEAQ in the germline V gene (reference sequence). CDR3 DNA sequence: TGTGCTAGCAGCTCCGGACTAGCGGCCTGCAATGAGCAGTTCTTC. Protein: CASSSGLAACNEQFF.

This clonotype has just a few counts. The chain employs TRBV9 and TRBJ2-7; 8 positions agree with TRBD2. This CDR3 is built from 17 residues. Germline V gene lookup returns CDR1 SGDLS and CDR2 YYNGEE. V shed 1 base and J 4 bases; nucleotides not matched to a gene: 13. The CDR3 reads CASSVPLTGTSYYEQYF. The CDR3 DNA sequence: TGTGCCAGCAGCGTACCCTTGACCGGGACTAGTTATTACGAGCAGTACTTC.

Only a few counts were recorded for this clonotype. The CDR3 DNA is TGTGCCAGCAGCCAAGATTTGACTCCCCCGTCGGATGAGCAGTTCTTC. It yields the protein CASSQDLTPPSDEQFF. The rearrangement joins TRBV4-2 to TRBJ2-1; D not certain. Trimming cost V 0 bases and J 8 bases, with 17 bases left between them. Germline V gene sequence: CDR1 LGHNA, CDR2 YNFKEQ. The CDR3 length is 16 residues.

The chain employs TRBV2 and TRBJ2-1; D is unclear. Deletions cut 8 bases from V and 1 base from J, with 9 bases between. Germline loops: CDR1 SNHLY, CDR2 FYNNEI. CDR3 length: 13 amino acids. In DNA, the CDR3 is TGTGCCAGCGGGTCCCAGTCCTACAATGAGCAGTTCTTC. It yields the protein CASGSQSYNEQFF.

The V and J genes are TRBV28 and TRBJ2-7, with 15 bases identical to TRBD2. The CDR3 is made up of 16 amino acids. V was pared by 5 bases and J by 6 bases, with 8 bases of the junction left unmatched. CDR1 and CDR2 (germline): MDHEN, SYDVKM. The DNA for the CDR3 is TGTGCCAGCAGTGGGAGGACTAGCGGGAGGGCCCGCGAGCAGTACTTC. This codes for CASSGRTSGRAREQYF. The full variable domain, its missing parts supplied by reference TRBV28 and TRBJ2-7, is DVKVTQSSRYLVKRTGEKVFLECVQDMDHENMFWYRQDPGLGLRLIYFSYDVKMKEKGDIPEGYSVSREKKERFSLILESASTNQTSMYLCASSGRTSGRAREQYFGPGTRLTVT.

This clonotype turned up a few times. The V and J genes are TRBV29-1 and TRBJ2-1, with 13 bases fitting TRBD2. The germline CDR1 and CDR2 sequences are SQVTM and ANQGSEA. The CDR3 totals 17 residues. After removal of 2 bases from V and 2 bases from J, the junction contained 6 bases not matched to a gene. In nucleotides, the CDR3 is TGCAGCGTTGAATTTAGGGGGACTAGCGGGACCTACAATGAGCAGTTCTTC. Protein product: CSVEFRGTSGTYNEQFF.

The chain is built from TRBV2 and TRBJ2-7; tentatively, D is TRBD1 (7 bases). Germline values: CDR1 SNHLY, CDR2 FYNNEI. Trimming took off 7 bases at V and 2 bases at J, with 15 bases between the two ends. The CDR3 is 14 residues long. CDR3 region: CASTEQGRTYEQYF. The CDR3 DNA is TGTGCCAGCACCGAACAGGGGAGGACCTACGAGCAGTACTTC.

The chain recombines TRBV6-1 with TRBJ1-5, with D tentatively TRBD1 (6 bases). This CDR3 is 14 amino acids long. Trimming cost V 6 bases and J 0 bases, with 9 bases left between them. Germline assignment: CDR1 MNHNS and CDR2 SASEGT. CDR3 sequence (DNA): TGTGCCAGCAGAAACAGGGTTAGCAATCAGCCCCAGCATTTT. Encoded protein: CASRNRVSNQPQHF.